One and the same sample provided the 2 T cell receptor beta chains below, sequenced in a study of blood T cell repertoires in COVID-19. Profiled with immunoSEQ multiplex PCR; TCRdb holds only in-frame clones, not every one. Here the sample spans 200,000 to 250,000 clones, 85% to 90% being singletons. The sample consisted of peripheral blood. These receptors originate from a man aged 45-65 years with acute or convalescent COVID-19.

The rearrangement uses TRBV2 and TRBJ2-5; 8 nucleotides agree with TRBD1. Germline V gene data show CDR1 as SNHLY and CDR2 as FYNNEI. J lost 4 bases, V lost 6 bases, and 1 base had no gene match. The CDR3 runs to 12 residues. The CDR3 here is CASRGQAETQYF. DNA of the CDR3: TGTGCCAGCAGGGGACAGGCAGAGACCCAGTACTTC.

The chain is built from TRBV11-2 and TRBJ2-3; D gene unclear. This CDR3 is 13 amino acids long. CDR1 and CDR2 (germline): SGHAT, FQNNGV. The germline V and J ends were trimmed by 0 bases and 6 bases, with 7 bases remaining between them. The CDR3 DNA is TGTGCCAGCAGCTTAGAACCCCGGGATACGCAGTATTTT. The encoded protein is CASSLEPRDTQYF.